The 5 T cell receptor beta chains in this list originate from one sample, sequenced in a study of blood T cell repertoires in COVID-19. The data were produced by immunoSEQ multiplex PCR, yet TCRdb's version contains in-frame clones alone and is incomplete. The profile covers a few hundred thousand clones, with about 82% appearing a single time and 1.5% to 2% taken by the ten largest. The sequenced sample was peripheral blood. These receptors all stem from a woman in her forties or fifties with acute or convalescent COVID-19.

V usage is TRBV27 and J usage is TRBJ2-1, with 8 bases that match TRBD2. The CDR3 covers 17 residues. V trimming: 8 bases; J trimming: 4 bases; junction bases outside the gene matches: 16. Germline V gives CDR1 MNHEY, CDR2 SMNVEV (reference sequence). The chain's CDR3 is CASLYRGSGSSYNEQFF. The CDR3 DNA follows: TGTGCCAGCCTGTATAGGGGAAGCGGGAGTTCTTACAATGAGCAGTTCTTC.

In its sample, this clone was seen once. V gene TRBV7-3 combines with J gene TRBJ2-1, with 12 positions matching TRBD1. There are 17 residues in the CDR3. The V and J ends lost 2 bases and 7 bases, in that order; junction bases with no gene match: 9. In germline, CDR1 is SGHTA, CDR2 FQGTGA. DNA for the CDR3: TGTGCCAGCAGCTTATCCCGGGACAGGGGGCCATGGAATGAGCAGTTCTTC. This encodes CASSLSRDRGPWNEQFF.

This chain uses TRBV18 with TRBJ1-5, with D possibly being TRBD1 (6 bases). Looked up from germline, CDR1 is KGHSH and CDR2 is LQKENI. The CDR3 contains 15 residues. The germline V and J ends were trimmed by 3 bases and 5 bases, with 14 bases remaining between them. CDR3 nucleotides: TGTGCCAGCTCACCGCGGACAGAGCCCTATCAGCCCCAGCATTTT. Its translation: CASSPRTEPYQPQHF.

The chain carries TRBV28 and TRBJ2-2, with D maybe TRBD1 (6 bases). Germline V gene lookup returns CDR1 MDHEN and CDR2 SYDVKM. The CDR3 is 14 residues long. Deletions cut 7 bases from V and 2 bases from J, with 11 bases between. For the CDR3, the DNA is TGTGCCAGCACTTCAGGGGCTAACACCGGGGAGCTGTTTTTT. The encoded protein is CASTSGANTGELFF.

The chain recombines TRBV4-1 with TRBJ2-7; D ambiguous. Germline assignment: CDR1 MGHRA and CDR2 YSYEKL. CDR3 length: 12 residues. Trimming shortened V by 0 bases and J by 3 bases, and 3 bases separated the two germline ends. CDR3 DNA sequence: TGCGCCAGCAGCCAAGACCTCTACGAGCAGTACTTC. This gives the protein CASSQDLYEQYF.